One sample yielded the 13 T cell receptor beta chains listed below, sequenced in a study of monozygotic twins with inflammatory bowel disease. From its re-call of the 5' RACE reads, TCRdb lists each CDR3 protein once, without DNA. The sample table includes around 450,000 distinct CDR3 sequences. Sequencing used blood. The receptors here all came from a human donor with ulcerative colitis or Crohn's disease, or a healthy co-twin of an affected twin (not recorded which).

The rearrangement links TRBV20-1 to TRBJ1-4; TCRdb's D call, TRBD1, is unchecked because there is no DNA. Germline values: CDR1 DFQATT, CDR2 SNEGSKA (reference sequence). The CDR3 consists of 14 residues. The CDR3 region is CSARSGAGNEKLFF.

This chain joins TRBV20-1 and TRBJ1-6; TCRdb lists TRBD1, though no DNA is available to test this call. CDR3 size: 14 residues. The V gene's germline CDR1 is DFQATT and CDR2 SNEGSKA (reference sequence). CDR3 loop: CSASPQGERSPLHF.

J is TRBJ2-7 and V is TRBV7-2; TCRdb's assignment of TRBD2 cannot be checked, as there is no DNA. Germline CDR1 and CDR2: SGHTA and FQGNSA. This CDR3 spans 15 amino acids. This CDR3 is CASSYIAGGLYEQYF.

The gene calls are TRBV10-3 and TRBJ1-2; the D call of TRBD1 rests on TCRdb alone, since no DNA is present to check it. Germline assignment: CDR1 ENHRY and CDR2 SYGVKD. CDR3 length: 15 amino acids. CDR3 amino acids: CAISDLSLTDYGYTF.

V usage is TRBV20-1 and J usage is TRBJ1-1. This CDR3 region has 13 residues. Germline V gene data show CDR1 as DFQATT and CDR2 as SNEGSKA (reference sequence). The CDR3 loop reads CSARTIMNTEAFF.

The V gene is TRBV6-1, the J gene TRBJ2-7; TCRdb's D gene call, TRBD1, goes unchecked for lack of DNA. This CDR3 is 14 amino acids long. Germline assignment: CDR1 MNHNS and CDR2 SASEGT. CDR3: CASNDRGVGYEQYF.

This CDR3 is CSARDLGRNTEAFF. The rearrangement uses TRBV20-1 and TRBJ1-1. The CDR3 spans 14 residues. CDR1 and CDR2 from the germline V gene are DFQATT and SNEGSKA (reference sequence).

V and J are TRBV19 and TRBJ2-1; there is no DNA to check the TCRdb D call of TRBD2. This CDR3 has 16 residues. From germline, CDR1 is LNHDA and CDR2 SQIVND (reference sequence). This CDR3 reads CASKGLAPSSYNEQFF.

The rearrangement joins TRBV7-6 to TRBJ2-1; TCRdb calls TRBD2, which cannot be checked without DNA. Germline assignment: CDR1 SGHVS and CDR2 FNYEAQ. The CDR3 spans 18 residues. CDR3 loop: CASSLAHVYSGAYNEQFF.

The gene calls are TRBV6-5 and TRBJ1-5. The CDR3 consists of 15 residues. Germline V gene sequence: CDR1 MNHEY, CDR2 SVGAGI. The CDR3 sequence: CASSYGRNSNQPQHF.

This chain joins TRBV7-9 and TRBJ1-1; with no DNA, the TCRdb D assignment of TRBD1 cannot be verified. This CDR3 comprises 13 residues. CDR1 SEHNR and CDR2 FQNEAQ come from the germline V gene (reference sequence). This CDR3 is CASSLAIQGGAFF.

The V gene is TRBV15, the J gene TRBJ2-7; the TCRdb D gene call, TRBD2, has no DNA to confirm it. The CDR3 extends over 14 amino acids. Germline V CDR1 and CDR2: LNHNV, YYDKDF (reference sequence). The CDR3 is CATSFRLAGDEQYF.

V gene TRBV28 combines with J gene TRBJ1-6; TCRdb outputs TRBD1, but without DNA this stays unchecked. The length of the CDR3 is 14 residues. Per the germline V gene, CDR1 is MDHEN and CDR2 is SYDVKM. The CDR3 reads CASIEGAKNSPLHF.